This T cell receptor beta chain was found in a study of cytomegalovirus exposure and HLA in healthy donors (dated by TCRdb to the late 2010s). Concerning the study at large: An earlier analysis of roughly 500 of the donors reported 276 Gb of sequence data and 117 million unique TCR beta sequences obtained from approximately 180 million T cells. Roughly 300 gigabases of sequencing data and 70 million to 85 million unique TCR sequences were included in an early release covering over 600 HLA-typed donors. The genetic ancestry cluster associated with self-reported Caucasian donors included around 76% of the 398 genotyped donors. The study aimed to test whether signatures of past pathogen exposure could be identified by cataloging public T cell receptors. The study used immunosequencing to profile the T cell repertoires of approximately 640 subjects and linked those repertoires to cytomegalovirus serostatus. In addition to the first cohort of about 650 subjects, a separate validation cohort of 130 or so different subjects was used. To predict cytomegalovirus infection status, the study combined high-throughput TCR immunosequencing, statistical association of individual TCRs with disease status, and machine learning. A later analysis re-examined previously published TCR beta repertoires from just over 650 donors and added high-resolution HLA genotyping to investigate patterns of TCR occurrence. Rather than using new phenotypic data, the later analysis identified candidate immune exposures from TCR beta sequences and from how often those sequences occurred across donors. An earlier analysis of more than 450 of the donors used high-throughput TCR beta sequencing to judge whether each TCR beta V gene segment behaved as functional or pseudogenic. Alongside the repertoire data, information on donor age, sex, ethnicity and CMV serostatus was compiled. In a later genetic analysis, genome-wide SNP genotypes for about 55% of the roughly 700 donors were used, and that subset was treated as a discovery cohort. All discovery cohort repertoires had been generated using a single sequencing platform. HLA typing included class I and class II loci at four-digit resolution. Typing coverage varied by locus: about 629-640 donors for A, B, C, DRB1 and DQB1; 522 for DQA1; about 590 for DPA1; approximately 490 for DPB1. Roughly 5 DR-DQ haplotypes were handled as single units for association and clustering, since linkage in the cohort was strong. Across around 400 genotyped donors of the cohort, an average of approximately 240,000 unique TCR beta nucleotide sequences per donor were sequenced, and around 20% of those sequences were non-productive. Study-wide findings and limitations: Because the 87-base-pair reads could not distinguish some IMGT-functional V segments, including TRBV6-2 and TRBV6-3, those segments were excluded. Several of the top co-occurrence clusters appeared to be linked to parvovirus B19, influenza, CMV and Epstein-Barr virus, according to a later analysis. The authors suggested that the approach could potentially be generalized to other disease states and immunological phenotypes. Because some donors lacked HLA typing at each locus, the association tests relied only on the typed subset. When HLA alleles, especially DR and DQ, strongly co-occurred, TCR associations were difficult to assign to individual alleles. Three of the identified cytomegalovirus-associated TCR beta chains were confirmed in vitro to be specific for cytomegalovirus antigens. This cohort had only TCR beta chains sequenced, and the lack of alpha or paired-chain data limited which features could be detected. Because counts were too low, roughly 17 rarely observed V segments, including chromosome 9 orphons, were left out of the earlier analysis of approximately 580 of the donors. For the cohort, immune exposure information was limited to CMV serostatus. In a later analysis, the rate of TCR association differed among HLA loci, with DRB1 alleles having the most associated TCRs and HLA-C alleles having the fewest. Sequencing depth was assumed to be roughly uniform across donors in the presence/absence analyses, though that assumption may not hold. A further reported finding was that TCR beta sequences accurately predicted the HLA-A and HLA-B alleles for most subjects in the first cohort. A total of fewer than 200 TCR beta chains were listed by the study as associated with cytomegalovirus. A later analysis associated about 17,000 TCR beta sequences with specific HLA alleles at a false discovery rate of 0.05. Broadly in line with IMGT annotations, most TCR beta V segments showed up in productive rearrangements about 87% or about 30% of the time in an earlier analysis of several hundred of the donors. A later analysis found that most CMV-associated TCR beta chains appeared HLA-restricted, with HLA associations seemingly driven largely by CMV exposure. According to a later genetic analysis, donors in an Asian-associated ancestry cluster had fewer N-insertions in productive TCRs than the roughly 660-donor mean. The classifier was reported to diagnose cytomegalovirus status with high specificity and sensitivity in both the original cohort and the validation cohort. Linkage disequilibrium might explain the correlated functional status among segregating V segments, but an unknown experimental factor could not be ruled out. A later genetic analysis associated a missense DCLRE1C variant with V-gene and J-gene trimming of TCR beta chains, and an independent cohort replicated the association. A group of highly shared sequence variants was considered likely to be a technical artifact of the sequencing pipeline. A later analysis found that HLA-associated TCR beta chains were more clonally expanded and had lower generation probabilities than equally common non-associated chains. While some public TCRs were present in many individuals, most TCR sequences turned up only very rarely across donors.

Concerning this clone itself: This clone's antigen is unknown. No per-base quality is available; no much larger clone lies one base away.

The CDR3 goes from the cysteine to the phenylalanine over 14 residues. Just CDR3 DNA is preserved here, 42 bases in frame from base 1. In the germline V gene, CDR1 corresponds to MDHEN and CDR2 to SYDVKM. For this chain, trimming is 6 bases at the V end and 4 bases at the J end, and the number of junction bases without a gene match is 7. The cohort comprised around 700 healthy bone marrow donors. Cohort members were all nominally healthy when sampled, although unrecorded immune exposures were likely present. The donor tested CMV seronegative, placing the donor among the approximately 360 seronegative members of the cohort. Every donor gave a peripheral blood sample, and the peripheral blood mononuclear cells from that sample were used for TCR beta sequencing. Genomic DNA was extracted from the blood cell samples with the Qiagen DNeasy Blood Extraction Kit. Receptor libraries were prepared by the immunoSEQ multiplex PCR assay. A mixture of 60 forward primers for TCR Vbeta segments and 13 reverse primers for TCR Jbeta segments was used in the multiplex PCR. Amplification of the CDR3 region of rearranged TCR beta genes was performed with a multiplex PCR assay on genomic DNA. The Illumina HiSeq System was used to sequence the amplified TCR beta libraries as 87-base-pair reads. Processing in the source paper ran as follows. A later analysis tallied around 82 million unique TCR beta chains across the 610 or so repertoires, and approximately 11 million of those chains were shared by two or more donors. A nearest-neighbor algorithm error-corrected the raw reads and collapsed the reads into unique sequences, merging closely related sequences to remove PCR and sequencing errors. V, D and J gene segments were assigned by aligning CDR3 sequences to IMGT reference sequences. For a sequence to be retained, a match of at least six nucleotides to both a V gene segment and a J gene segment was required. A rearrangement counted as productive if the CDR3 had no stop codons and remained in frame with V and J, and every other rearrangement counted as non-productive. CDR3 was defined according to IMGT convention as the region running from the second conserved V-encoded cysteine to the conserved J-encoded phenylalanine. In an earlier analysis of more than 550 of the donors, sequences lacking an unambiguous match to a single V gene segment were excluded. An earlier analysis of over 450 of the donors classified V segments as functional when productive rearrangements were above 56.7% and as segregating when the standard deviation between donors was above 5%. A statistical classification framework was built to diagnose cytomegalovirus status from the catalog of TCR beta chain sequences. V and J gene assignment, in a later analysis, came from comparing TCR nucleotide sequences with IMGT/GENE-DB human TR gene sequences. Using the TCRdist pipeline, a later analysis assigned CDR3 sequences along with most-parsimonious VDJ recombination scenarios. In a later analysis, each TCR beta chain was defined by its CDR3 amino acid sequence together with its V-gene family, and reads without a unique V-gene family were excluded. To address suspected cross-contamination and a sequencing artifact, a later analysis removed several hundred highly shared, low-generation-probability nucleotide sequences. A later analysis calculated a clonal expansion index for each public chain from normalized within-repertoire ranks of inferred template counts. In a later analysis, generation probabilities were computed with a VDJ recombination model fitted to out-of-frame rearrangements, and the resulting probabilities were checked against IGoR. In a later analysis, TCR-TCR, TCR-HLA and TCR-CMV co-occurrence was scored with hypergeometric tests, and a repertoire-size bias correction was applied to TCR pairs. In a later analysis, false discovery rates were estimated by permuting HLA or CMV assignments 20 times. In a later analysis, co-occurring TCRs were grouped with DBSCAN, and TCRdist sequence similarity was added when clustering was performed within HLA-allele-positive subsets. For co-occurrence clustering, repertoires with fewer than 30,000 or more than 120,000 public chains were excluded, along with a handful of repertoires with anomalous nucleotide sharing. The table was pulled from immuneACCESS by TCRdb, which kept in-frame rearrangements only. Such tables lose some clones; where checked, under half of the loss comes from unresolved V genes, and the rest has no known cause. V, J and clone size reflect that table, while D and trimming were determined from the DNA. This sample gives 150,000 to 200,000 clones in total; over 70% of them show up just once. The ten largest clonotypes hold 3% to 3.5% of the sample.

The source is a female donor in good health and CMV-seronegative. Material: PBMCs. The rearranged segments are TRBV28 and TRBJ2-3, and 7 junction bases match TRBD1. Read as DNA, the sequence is TGTGCCAGCAGACGCCTTCAGGGGGCAGATACGCAGTATTTT. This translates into CASRRLQGADTQYF. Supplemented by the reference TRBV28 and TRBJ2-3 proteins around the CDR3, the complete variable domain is DVKVTQSSRYLVKRTGEKVFLECVQDMDHENMFWYRQDPGLGLRLIYFSYDVKMKEKGDIPEGYSVSREKKERFSLILESASTNQTSMYLCASRRLQGADTQYFGPGTRLTVL.